The 5 T cell receptor beta chains below were found in one sample sequenced in a study of shared clonotypes between healthy human individuals (dated by TCRdb to between 2020 and 2021). The library came from the immunoSEQ multiplex PCR assay. Drawn from immuneACCESS, this table holds only the in-frame rearrangements with V and J called that TCRdb kept. Clones are partly lost; checked studies trace under half to an unresolved V gene and leave the rest unexplained. The sample records roughly 1 million clones, around 78% of which are singletons. Approximately 0.5% of the sample rests with the top ten. Sequenced: memory CD4+ T cells from PBMCs. Interpreted using the paper, the cell subset or site label stands for: CD45RA-negative fraction. The receptors stem from a man younger than 35 in good health. Some clones in this sample may be carry-over from other donors' samples.

The chain has TRBV7-9 and TRBJ1-2; D unclear. Trimming shortened V by 1 base and J by 8 bases, and 29 bases separated the two germline ends. Germline CDR1 reads SEHNR; CDR2 reads FQNEAQ (reference sequence). The CDR3 is made up of 19 amino acids. CDR3 DNA: TGTGCCAGCAGCTTAGAAGCAAAAAGTAGGAGTTTGCTTGGGCGGGGCTACACCTTC. Translating it yields CASSLEAKSRSLLGRGYTF.

This clone has only one observation. The J gene is TRBJ2-7, the V gene TRBV9; 8 bases fit TRBD2. The CDR3 spans 15 residues. CDR1 and CDR2 from the germline V gene are SGDLS and YYNGEE. Trimming removed 6 bases from V and 0 bases from J; junction bases left unmatched: 8. The CDR3 sequence: CASTMREETSYEQYF. In nucleotides, the CDR3 is TGTGCCAGCACCATGCGGGAGGAAACCTCCTACGAGCAGTACTTC.

This clone was found once. V usage is TRBV11-3 and J usage is TRBJ2-1, with 7 bases lining up with TRBD2. Trimming at V came to 0 bases and at J to 4 bases, leaving 12 bases not matched to a gene. In germline, CDR1 is SGHNT, CDR2 YENEEA. This CDR3 region has 18 residues. CDR3 in amino acids: CASSLDGQASGAYNEQFF. The CDR3 region has the DNA TGTGCCAGCAGCTTAGATGGTCAGGCTAGCGGAGCTTACAATGAGCAGTTCTTC.

The genes are TRBV14 and TRBJ1-3, with 8 nucleotides matching TRBD1. The CDR3 has 15 amino acids. Unmatched junction bases numbered 10, after V lost 0 bases and J lost 12 bases. In germline, CDR1 is SGHDN, CDR2 FVKESK. The CDR3 spells CASSQDFPGQDIIYF. As DNA, the CDR3 is TGTGCCAGCAGCCAAGACTTCCCGGGACAGGATATCATATATTTT.

The chain employs TRBV9 and TRBJ2-1; perhaps D is TRBD1 or TRBD2 (5 bases each). CDR3 length: 16 residues. V lost 4 bases and J lost 1, with 15 bases in between. Germline values: CDR1 SGDLS, CDR2 YYNGEE. CDR3 region: CASSPLGTSSYNEQFF. DNA of the CDR3: TGTGCCAGCAGCCCCCTTGGGACGTCATCCTACAATGAGCAGTTCTTC.